These T cell receptor beta chains were read from a single sample in a study of cytomegalovirus exposure and HLA in healthy donors. Profiling relied on immunoSEQ multiplex PCR, and the TCRdb table lists in-frame clones only, not all of them. The repertoire has almost 70,000 clones, over 95% of them found once; the top ten carry over 3.5%. Sequenced sample: PBMCs. These receptors all stem from a woman aged 18-29 years in good health and CMV-seropositive. Both conserved end residues are trimmed from each CDR3. Rows give clone size only sometimes, using once, few, many, or a class for an expanded clone.

- | TRBV5-1 | ASSLRPTGLDTEAF
once | TRBV9 | ASSAGTPNEQF
- | TRBV27 | ASSTRQGVHY
- | TRBV5-1 | ASSLGDRGRDTQY
- | TRBV27 | ASSFQDSYNEQF
- | TRBV4-3 | ASSQASGTGGRNEQF
- | TRBV28 | ASKGTSGRVVYEQY
- | TRBV11-3 | ASSLDISGRPNEQF
- | TRBV7-7 | ASSLELKETQY
- | TRBV10-3 | AISSSLNRGKDYGYT
- | TRBV28 | ASSSPQQPQH
- | TRBV6-1 | ASSGGRGASTDTQY
- | TRBV30 | AWSVGLARNEQY
- | TRBV28 | ASSFRLAGVNEQF
- | TRBV5-1 | ASSQQGRGETQY
- | TRBV7-9 | ASSPRGSGANVLT
- | TRBV27 | ASSDRPLSYNEQF
- | TRBV28 | ASSPPSGSYNEQF
- | TRBV30 | AWSVGGPGGEQY
- | TRBV10-3 | AISPSGEQY
- | TRBV27 | ASSLTGSGELF
- | TRBV10-3 | AISESAGLGLNQPQH
- | TRBV2 | ASRAGESYNEQF
- | TRBV18 | ASSTGTGETQY
- | TRBV7-2 | ASSSTTFTQY
once | TRBV4-1 | ASSPPGTSVNNEQF
- | TRBV9 | ASSPPIGEAGAEEQF